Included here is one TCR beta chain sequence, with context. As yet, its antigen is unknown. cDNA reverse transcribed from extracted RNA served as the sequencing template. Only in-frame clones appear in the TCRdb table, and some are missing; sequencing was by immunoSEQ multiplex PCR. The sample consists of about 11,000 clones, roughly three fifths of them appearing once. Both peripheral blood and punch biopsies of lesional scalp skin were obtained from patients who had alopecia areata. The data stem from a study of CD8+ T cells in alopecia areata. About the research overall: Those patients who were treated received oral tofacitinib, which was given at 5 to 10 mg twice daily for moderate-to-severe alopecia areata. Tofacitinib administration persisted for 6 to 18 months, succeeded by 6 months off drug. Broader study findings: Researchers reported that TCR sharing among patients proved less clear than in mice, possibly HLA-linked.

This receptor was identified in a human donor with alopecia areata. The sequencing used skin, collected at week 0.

The CDR3 nucleotides read TGTGCCAGCAGCCTCCGACAGCCCACAGATACGCAGTATTTT. Its protein product is CASSLRQPTDTQYF. This sequence joins TRBV14 and TRBJ2-3, with a possible D match to TRBD1 (5 bases). The CDR3 has 14 residues. V was trimmed by 4 bases and J by 2 bases, leaving 10 bases between them. Germline loops: CDR1 SGHDN, CDR2 FVKESK.